This T cell receptor beta chain emerged from a study of blood T cell repertoires in COVID-19. Study-level information: Spain, Italy and the United States supplied samples that represented acute and convalescent COVID-19.

Germline lookup yields CDR1 LGHDT and CDR2 YNNKEL (reference sequence). Trimming shortened V by 0 bases and J by 0 bases, and 15 bases separated the two germline ends. This CDR3 contains 17 residues. Authors' methods: Amplified reference gene primers provided the basis for estimating nucleated cell counts. Libraries were prepared by immunoSEQ multiplex PCR; TCRdb keeps only in-frame clonotypes and omits some of them. V, J and clone size are those of that table, while D and trimming were read from the DNA. This repertoire shows 75,000 to 95,000 clones, 88% found once; its top ten account for about 2.7%. This clone was seen once.

This TCR derives from a woman over 75 with acute or convalescent COVID-19. The specimen was peripheral blood. The V and J genes are TRBV3-1 (or the pseudogene TRBV3-2) and TRBJ2-7; D perhaps matches TRBD2 (5 bases). The CDR3 loop reads CASSQDRRVWSSYEQYF. Written as DNA, the CDR3 is TGTGCCAGCAGCCAAGATCGGCGGGTTTGGAGCTCCTACGAGCAGTACTTC.